One and the same sample provided the 32 T cell receptor beta chains below, sequenced in a study of neoadjuvant nivolumab and ipilimumab in lung cancer. TCRdb's table, derived via immunoSEQ multiplex PCR, lists solely in-frame clones and lacks some. The sample lists some 4,200 clones, approximately 80% occurring once. The sequencing used peripheral blood, collected after neoadjuvant nivolumab, alone or with ipilimumab, at or shortly before surgery. The receptor source for this set is an adult with non-small cell lung cancer.

V is TRBV11-2 and J is TRBJ1-4; 7 bases match TRBD1. The CDR3 sequence is 17 residues long. Per germline, CDR1 SGHAT and CDR2 FQNNGV. V gave up 2 bases and J gave up 2 bases; unmatched junction bases: 8. This CDR3 is CASSLQTGRKTNEKLFF. The CDR3, as DNA: TGTGCCAGCAGCTTACAGACAGGGAGGAAGACTAATGAAAAACTGTTTTTT. The full variable domain, rest sourced from reference TRBV11-2 and TRBJ1-4, is EAGVAQSPRYKIIEKRQSVAFWCNPISGHATLYWYQQILGQGPKLLIQFQNNGVVDDSQLPKDRFSAERLKGVDSTLKIQPAKLEDSAVYLCASSLQTGRKTNEKLFFGSGTQLSVL.

V gene TRBV2 combines with J gene TRBJ1-6, with D unclear. Trimming left V 4 bases short and J 7 bases short, with 11 bases between. Germline V gene data show CDR1 as SNHLY and CDR2 as FYNNEI. The CDR3 extends over 14 amino acids. The CDR3 region has the DNA TGTGCCAGCAGTGTATCCGGAGGCAATTCACCCCTCCACTTT. Protein: CASSVSGGNSPLHF. The whole variable domain, filled in from reference TRBV2 and TRBJ1-6, reads EPEVTQTPSHQVTQMGQEVILRCVPISNHLYFYWYRQILGQKVEFLVSFYNNEISEKSEIFDDQFSVERPDGSNFTLKIRSTKLEDSAMYFCASSVSGGNSPLHFGNGTRLTVT.

J is TRBJ2-1 and V is TRBV2; D is uncertain. Trimming shortened V by 3 bases and J by 8 bases, and 8 bases separated the two germline ends. This CDR3 has 12 amino acids. Germline assignment: CDR1 SNHLY and CDR2 FYNNEI. The CDR3 sequence is CASSDYVDEQFF. CDR3 nucleotide sequence: TGTGCCAGCAGTGATTACGTCGATGAGCAGTTCTTC.

The rearrangement joins TRBV7-9 to TRBJ1-1, with 8 bases matching TRBD1. V was pared by 0 bases and J by 7 bases, with 1 base of the junction left unmatched. This CDR3 contains 13 residues. Germline V gives CDR1 SEHNR, CDR2 FQNEAQ (reference sequence). This chain's CDR3 is CASSLAGTGEAFF. The CDR3 region has the DNA TGTGCCAGCAGCTTAGCGGGGACAGGTGAAGCTTTCTTT.

On this clone: Sequence at one end of the junction differs from germline and may be a read error. The chain recombines TRBV11-2 with TRBJ2-3; possible D gene TRBD1, 5 bases. The V gene's germline CDR1 is SGHAT and CDR2 FQNNGV. This CDR3 comprises 15 residues. CDR3 sequence reads: CVSSLWGQNTDTQYF. CDR3 DNA sequence: TGTGTCAGCAGCTTATGGGGCCAGAACACAGATACGCAGTATTTT.

The chain recombines TRBV30 with TRBJ2-3; 12 nucleotides match TRBD1. V was clipped by 1 base and J by 7 bases; unmatched bases: 3. Per the germline V gene, CDR1 is GTSNPN and CDR2 is SVGIG (reference sequence). The CDR3 is 14 amino acids. CDR3 sequence (DNA): TGTGCCTGGAGTGGGGACAGGGGGCAAAATACGCAGTATTTT. This codes for CAWSGDRGQNTQYF.

The rearrangement joins TRBV5-1 to TRBJ2-3, with D possibly being TRBD1 (5 bases). V lost 0 bases and J 6 bases, leaving 11 bases between the germline ends. Germline CDR1 reads SGHRS; CDR2 reads YFSETQ. The CDR3 runs 14 residues. The CDR3 loop reads CASSLGSKGDTQYF. The CDR3 nucleotides read TGCGCCAGCAGCTTGGGGTCCAAGGGGGATACGCAGTATTTT.

The chain joins TRBV11-2 to TRBJ2-7; D is unclear. The germline gives CDR1 SGHAT, CDR2 FQNNGV. This CDR3 spans 16 amino acids. V lost 1 base and J lost 3, with 16 bases in between. The DNA for the CDR3 is TGTGCCAGCAGCTTAGGAGGATCGGTTTACCTCTACGAGCAGTACTTC. Amino acids: CASSLGGSVYLYEQYF.

The gene calls are TRBV2 and TRBJ1-1; 9 bases fit TRBD1. CDR3 size: 13 residues. Germline values: CDR1 SNHLY, CDR2 FYNNEI. V shed 6 bases, J shed 4 bases, and the junction held 3 bases outside the gene matches. CDR3 in DNA: TGTGCCAGCAGGTGGACAGGGGCCACTGAAGCTTTCTTT. It translates to CASRWTGATEAFF. The whole variable domain, remainder taken from reference TRBV2 and TRBJ1-1, is EPEVTQTPSHQVTQMGQEVILRCVPISNHLYFYWYRQILGQKVEFLVSFYNNEISEKSEIFDDQFSVERPDGSNFTLKIRSTKLEDSAMYFCASRWTGATEAFFGQGTRLTVV.

V is TRBV27 and J is TRBJ2-1; 10 nucleotides agree with TRBD2. CDR3 length: 17 residues. Unmatched junction bases numbered 9, after V lost 4 bases and J lost 3 bases. From germline, CDR1 is MNHEY and CDR2 SMNVEV (reference sequence). CDR3 sequence: CASSSRRSGRFYNEQFF. In DNA form, the CDR3 reads TGTGCCAGCAGTTCCCGTCGTAGCGGGAGGTTCTACAATGAGCAGTTCTTC.

The chain couples TRBV29-1 to TRBJ1-2; 7 bases are shared with TRBD1. The CDR3 is 13 residues long. Germline lookup yields CDR1 SQVTM and CDR2 ANQGSEA. With V trimmed by 4 bases and J by 8 bases, 10 bases remained unmatched. The CDR3 sequence is CSVVNDRDWGYTF. The CDR3 nucleotides are TGCAGCGTTGTAAATGACAGGGATTGGGGCTACACCTTC.

The gene calls are TRBV7-8 and TRBJ2-7; D might be TRBD2 (6 bases). CDR1 SGHVS and CDR2 FQNEAQ come from the germline V gene. The CDR3 runs to 16 residues. With 4 bases removed from V and 5 bases from J, the gap between germline ends came to 21 bases. The CDR3 reads CASSSWDWAPKDEQYF. The CDR3 bases are TGTGCCAGCAGCTCGTGGGACTGGGCCCCTAAGGACGAGCAGTACTTC.

The V and J genes are TRBV10-3 and TRBJ1-2, with 8 bases identical to TRBD1. Germline CDR1 ENHRY, CDR2 SYGVKD. V lost 6 bases to trimming and J lost 6 bases; unmatched junction nucleotides: 6. The CDR3 spans 13 residues. CDR3 sequence: CAIREQGGNGYTF. The CDR3 DNA reads TGTGCCATCAGAGAACAGGGGGGAAATGGCTACACCTTC.

The chain uses TRBV5-6 and TRBJ2-2, with TRBD1 matching over 9 bases. J gave up 1 base and V 3 bases, and 4 bases lay outside the gene matches. Germline V lookup: CDR1 SGHDT, CDR2 YYEEEE. The CDR3 has 16 residues. The CDR3 nucleotides read TGTGCCAGCAGCTCGACAGGGGGGATGAACACCGGGGAGCTGTTTTTT. Residues: CASSSTGGMNTGELFF.

The chain uses TRBV11-2 and TRBJ1-2; unclear D gene. V lost 3 bases and J lost 4, with 12 bases in between. The CDR3 runs to 14 residues. Germline V gives CDR1 SGHAT, CDR2 FQNNGV. This chain's CDR3 is CASSFQESFYGYTF. DNA of the CDR3: TGTGCCAGCAGCTTCCAGGAAAGCTTCTATGGCTACACCTTC.

This clone was detected a few times. This rearrangement joins TRBV5-4 to TRBJ1-1; a possible D gene is TRBD1 (5 bases). V was cut by 3 bases and J by 6 bases, with 18 bases left in between. Germline CDR1 and CDR2: SGHNT and YYREEE (reference sequence). This CDR3 is built from 15 residues. The CDR3 DNA is TGTGCCAGCAGCTCTAAGGACACCGGGGAGGCTGAAGCTTTCTTT. Protein: CASSSKDTGEAEAFF.

This clone was picked up a small number of times. The V gene is TRBV19, the J gene TRBJ2-7, with 7 bases aligning to TRBD2. The CDR3 extends over 15 amino acids. The germline gives CDR1 LNHDA, CDR2 SQIVND (reference sequence). V trimming: 4 bases; J trimming: 2 bases; junction bases outside the gene matches: 8. DNA for the CDR3: TGTGCCAGTAGTAACCGCGGGGGTTTCACCTACGAGCAGTACTTC. Translating gives CASSNRGGFTYEQYF.

In nucleotides, the CDR3 is TGTGCCAGCTCACCCCAGGTGGCCAGAGAAGAGACCCAGTACTTC. It yields the protein CASSPQVAREETQYF. The V gene is TRBV18, the J gene TRBJ2-5; D not certain. Germline V lookup: CDR1 KGHSH, CDR2 LQKENI. CDR3 length: 15 amino acids. Trimming left V 3 bases short and J 3 bases short, with 14 bases between. The whole variable domain, remainder taken from reference TRBV18 and TRBJ2-5, is NAGVMQNPRHLVRRRGQEARLRCSPMKGHSHVYWYRQLPEEGLKFMVYLQKENIIDESGMPKERFSAEFPKEGPSILRIQQVVRGDSAAYFCASSPQVAREETQYFGPGTRLLVL.

The V and J genes are TRBV21-1 and TRBJ1-6. TRBV21-1 constitutes a pseudogene. The CDR3 consists of 13 residues. The CDR3 spells CASSTNGDSPLHF. The CDR3 nucleotides read TGTGCCAGCAGCACGAACGGGGATTCACCCCTCCACTTT.

The chain carries TRBV5-4 and TRBJ1-4; D is uncertain. The CDR3 contains 14 residues. CDR1 is SGHNT and CDR2 is YYREEE in the germline V gene (reference sequence). Trimming cost V 3 bases and J 8 bases, with 14 bases left between them. CDR3 sequence reads: CASSSTGNPEKLFF. The DNA for the CDR3 is TGTGCCAGCAGCTCTACCGGGAACCCAGAAAAACTGTTTTTT.

This clone showed up just a few times. The V and J genes are TRBV6-1 and TRBJ1-1, with D perhaps matching TRBD1 (5 bases). V lost 4 bases and J 4 bases, leaving 10 bases between the germline ends. Looked up from germline, CDR1 is MNHNS and CDR2 is SASEGT. The CDR3 sequence is 13 residues long. The CDR3 loop is CASSADSVTEAFF. In DNA, the CDR3 is TGTGCCAGCAGTGCCGACAGTGTCACTGAAGCTTTCTTT.

J is TRBJ2-1 and V is TRBV29-1; D might be TRBD1 or TRBD2, each matching 6 bases. The CDR3 is 12 residues long. Germline values: CDR1 SQVTM, CDR2 ANQGSEA. Trimming left V 7 bases short and J 9 bases short, with 16 bases between. The CDR3 nucleotides read TGCAGCGCCACCGTGGGGGGCGGTGAGCAGTTCTTC. This translates into CSATVGGGEQFF.

V and J are TRBV4-1 and TRBJ1-4, with D perhaps TRBD1 (6 bases). The CDR3 spans 16 residues. Trimming shortened V by 4 bases and J by 5 bases, and 17 bases separated the two germline ends. Germline-derived CDR1 and CDR2 are MGHRA and YSYEKL. The CDR3 bases are TGCGCCAGCAGCCCAATACAGGGCCGGGGCAATGAAAAACTGTTTTTT. Translating gives CASSPIQGRGNEKLFF.

A remark on this clone: It is unclear where the CDR3 begins or ends on the DNA, so no DNA is shown, and the CDR3 is as TCRdb lists it. The chain links TRBV19 to TRBJ2-7; TRBD2, as called in the table, went unchecked against the DNA. Germline CDR1 reads LNHDA; CDR2 reads SQIVND (reference sequence). The CDR3 comprises 14 residues, both ends counted. The chain's CDR3 is CASTSGLAGGKQYF.

This clone was seen more than once but under ten times. The chain combines TRBV18 with TRBJ2-7, with 7 bases identical to TRBD1. Germline CDR1 is KGHSH and CDR2 is LQKENI. With 6 bases clipped from V and 5 bases from J, the junction kept 13 bases outside the gene matches. CDR3 size: 15 residues. The CDR3 DNA follows: TGTGCCAGCTCCCCCTTTCAGGACAGGCCCCACGAGCAGTACTTC. Translation gives CASSPFQDRPHEQYF.

The sample holds a few counts of this clone. The CDR3 bases are TGCGCCAGCAGCTTGATGGGGCAAGAGACCCAGTACTTC. Protein: CASSLMGQETQYF. V usage is TRBV5-1 and J usage is TRBJ2-5; D is undetermined. Germline loops: CDR1 SGHRS, CDR2 YFSETQ. V lost 1 base to trimming and J lost 2 bases, with 6 bases between them. The CDR3 consists of 13 residues.

The gene calls are TRBV2 and TRBJ1-2, with TRBD1 matching 7 bases. J gave up 4 bases and V 6 bases, and 5 bases lay outside the gene matches. The CDR3 contains 13 residues. CDR1 is SNHLY and CDR2 is FYNNEI in the germline V gene. The CDR3 is CASRVTGPYGYTF. In DNA, the CDR3 is TGTGCCAGCAGGGTGACAGGGCCCTATGGCTACACCTTC.

The CDR3 DNA is TGTGCCAGCTCACCACGGGAGTACGAGCAGTACTTC. Its translation is CASSPREYEQYF. The chain couples TRBV18 to TRBJ2-7, with TRBD2 as a possible D gene (5 bases). The CDR3 sequence is 12 residues long. Trimming shortened V by 1 base and J by 4 bases, and 5 bases separated the two germline ends. Per the germline V gene, CDR1 is KGHSH and CDR2 is LQKENI.

V usage is TRBV5-1 and J usage is TRBJ2-1; possible D gene TRBD2, 5 bases. Trimming cost V 0 bases and J 9 bases, with 13 bases left between them. CDR3 length: 14 residues. Germline lookup yields CDR1 SGHRS and CDR2 YFSETQ. The CDR3 sequence: CASSLGLASGEQFF. DNA for the CDR3: TGCGCCAGCAGCTTGGGGCTGGCAAGCGGTGAGCAGTTCTTC.

The chain uses TRBV4-1 and TRBJ2-7, with TRBD2 identical over 7 bases. CDR1 and CDR2 (germline): MGHRA, YSYEKL. The CDR3 is 16 residues long. V was clipped by 4 bases and J by 3 bases; unmatched bases: 12. This chain's CDR3 is CASSLQGRGVDYEQYF. The CDR3 DNA reads as TGCGCCAGCAGCCTTCAGGGACGGGGGGTCGACTACGAGCAGTACTTC.

V is TRBV27 and J is TRBJ1-1; D unclear. The CDR3 loop spans 13 amino acids. V gave up 3 bases and J gave up 4 bases, with 9 bases separating them. The V gene's germline CDR1 is MNHEY and CDR2 SMNVEV (reference sequence). CDR3 residues: CASSFGRRTEAFF. The CDR3 coding sequence is TGTGCCAGCAGTTTCGGCAGACGCACTGAAGCTTTCTTT.

This clone was seen more than once but under ten times. This chain joins TRBV5-1 and TRBJ1-3; no reliable D call. Trimming shortened V by 0 bases and J by 2 bases, and 6 bases separated the two germline ends. CDR3 length: 14 amino acids. Germline assignment: CDR1 SGHRS and CDR2 YFSETQ. In DNA form, the CDR3 reads TGCGCCAGCAGCTTGGGAGACACTGGAAACACCATATATTTT. Its protein product is CASSLGDTGNTIYF.